This TCR beta chain is drawn from a study of T-cell reconstitution after alpha-beta-depleted transplantation in children. The TCRbeta library incorporated unique molecular identifiers. Via MiXCR, TCRdb re-called the PCR reads, giving one row per CDR3 protein. The table lists 200,000 to 250,000 distinct CDR3 sequences, under 9.5% of them singletons. This clonotype was recorded many times. Trimming removed 6 bases from V and 7 bases from J; junction bases left unmatched: 12. The CDR3 covers 17 residues. Germline lookup yields CDR1 MNHEY and CDR2 SVGAGI. The V gene is TRBV6-5, the J gene TRBJ2-4; 13 bases are shared with TRBD2. Here the sequenced sample was PBMCs from the stem cell graft donor, taken from the stem cell graft. The TCR originated in a human donor who donated a stem cell graft to a child with acute lymphoblastic leukemia. The CDR3 DNA reads TGTGCCAGCAGCCTACGTACTAGCGGGGGGGCCGGGAACATTCAGTACTTC. Its translation is CASSLRTSGGAGNIQYF.